This passage covers 19 T cell receptor beta chains from one sample sequenced in a study of blood T cell repertoires in COVID-19 (dated by TCRdb to 2018 to 2021). Receptor amplification or capture employed the immunoSEQ multiplex PCR assay. This immuneACCESS table, as held by TCRdb, lists in-frame sequences with V and J called but not all clones. Of the missing ones, under half trace to an unresolved V gene in checked studies; the others have no known cause. The sample table holds about 270,000 clones, of which 80% to 90% were seen once. The ten largest clonotypes hold 2.4% of the sample. The specimen sequenced was PBMCs or T cells enriched from blood (not recorded which). All receptors derive from a woman younger than 30 who had recovered from COVID-19.

V and J are TRBV5-1 and TRBJ2-3; 12 nucleotides line up with TRBD2. The CDR3 has 16 amino acids. V shed 4 bases, J shed 0 bases, and the junction held 3 bases outside the gene matches. The V gene's germline CDR1 is SGHRS and CDR2 YFSETQ. CDR3 sequence: CASSPGTSGSTDTQYF. CDR3 nucleotide sequence: TGCGCCAGCAGCCCAGGGACTAGCGGGAGCACAGATACGCAGTATTTT.

Only one count was recorded for this clone. Mismatch with germline at one junction end may stem from a read error. This chain links TRBV5-1 with TRBJ1-4; tentatively, D is TRBD1 (5 bases). The germline gives CDR1 SGHRS, CDR2 YFSETQ. CDR3 length: 15 residues. CDR3 in DNA: TGCGCCAGCCGCTTCTTCGACGGGGGGGATGAAAAACTGTTTTTT. This translates into CASRFFDGGDEKLFF.

The chain employs TRBV7-6 and TRBJ2-3; TRBD1 might be the D (5 bases). The V end was cut by 0 bases, the J end by 1 base, with 8 bases between. CDR3 length equals 15 residues. From germline, CDR1 is SGHVS and CDR2 FNYEAQ. CDR3 sequence (DNA): TGTGCCAGCAGCTTAGCGGAAGGGGGCACAGATACGCAGTATTTT. This gives the protein CASSLAEGGTDTQYF.

The chain has TRBV5-8 and TRBJ2-2, with D possibly matching TRBD2 (5 bases). Germline CDR1 reads SGHTS; CDR2 reads YDEGEE. The length of the CDR3 is 16 residues. Deletions cut 1 base from V and 6 bases from J, with 16 bases between. The CDR3 nucleotides are TGTGCCAGCAGCTTGTATGCTAGCTTGAGCGCCGGGGAGCTGTTTTTT. It yields the protein CASSLYASLSAGELFF.

Worth noting for this clone: Additional DNA sequences in this sample encode the identical CDR3. This sequence joins TRBV9 and TRBJ2-1; D is uncertain. This CDR3 has 13 amino acids. Germline-derived CDR1 and CDR2 are SGDLS and YYNGEE. Between the trimmed V and J ends, which lost 0 bases and 3 bases, there was a span of 4 bases. The CDR3 sequence is CASSVDSYNEQFF. CDR3 DNA sequence: TGTGCCAGCAGCGTAGACAGCTACAATGAGCAGTTCTTC.

J is TRBJ2-1 and V is TRBV7-2; 9 positions match TRBD2. The CDR3 sequence is 15 residues long. The germline V gene has CDR1 SGHTA and CDR2 FQGNSA. Unmatched junction bases numbered 1, after V lost 1 base and J lost 3 bases. For the CDR3, the DNA is TGTGCCAGCAGCTTAGTTAGCGGGGGCTACAATGAGCAGTTCTTC. This encodes CASSLVSGGYNEQFF.

The chain couples TRBV9 to TRBJ2-2, with 10 bases lining up with TRBD2. Germline loops: CDR1 SGDLS, CDR2 YYNGEE. V was pared by 3 bases and J by 6 bases, with 5 bases of the junction left unmatched. CDR3 size: 15 residues. The CDR3: CASSAGTSDPGELFF. CDR3 DNA sequence: TGTGCCAGCAGCGCCGGGACTAGCGATCCCGGGGAGCTGTTTTTT.

Only a few counts were recorded for this clone. This sample also contains other DNA sequences that code for the same CDR3. This chain links TRBV7-9 with TRBJ1-2, with TRBD1 matching 12 bases. Germline-derived CDR1 and CDR2 are SEHNR and FQNEAQ (reference sequence). This CDR3 spans 15 amino acids. After removal of 3 bases from V and 7 bases from J, the junction contained 6 bases not matched to a gene. The CDR3 sequence: CASSFRDRGRGGYTF. CDR3 in DNA: TGTGCCAGCAGCTTTAGGGACAGGGGGCGTGGTGGCTACACCTTC.

This clone occurred a few times. The V and J genes are TRBV7-8 and TRBJ1-2; unclear D gene. Germline V gives CDR1 SGHVS, CDR2 FQNEAQ. V was shortened by 5 bases and J by 6 bases, with 10 bases between the two germline ends. The length of the CDR3 is 12 residues. The CDR3 DNA reads as TGTGCCAGCAGCACAAACAGAGATGGCTACACCTTC. It codes for CASSTNRDGYTF.

V and J are TRBV7-2 and TRBJ1-1; D gene ambiguous. The CDR3 length is 15 residues. Germline V gene sequence: CDR1 SGHTA, CDR2 FQGNSA. V was pared by 1 base and J by 0 bases, with 9 bases between. The CDR3 protein is CASSLVTSMNTEAFF. DNA for the CDR3: TGTGCCAGCAGCTTAGTTACATCCATGAACACTGAAGCTTTCTTT.

The chain links TRBV5-4 to TRBJ1-2; 7 nucleotides line up with TRBD1. The J segment lost 2 bases and the V segment lost 4 bases, leaving 5 bases of the junction unmatched. This CDR3 is 14 amino acids long. Germline lookup yields CDR1 SGHNT and CDR2 YYREEE (reference sequence). The CDR3 DNA sequence: TGTGCCAGCAGCCAGAGACAGGGAAACTATGGCTACACCTTC. Its protein is CASSQRQGNYGYTF.

The chain employs TRBV11-3 and TRBJ2-7; D might be TRBD1 (5 bases). Trimming pared 0 bases from V and 0 bases from J, leaving 9 bases between. The CDR3 loop spans 15 amino acids. In germline, CDR1 is SGHNT, CDR2 YENEEA. CDR3 nucleotide sequence: TGTGCCAGCAGCTTAGAACAGGCTAGCTCCTACGAGCAGTACTTC. Its protein product is CASSLEQASSYEQYF. The full variable domain, rest sourced from reference TRBV11-3 and TRBJ2-7, is EAGVVQSPRYKIIEKKQPVAFWCNPISGHNTLYWYLQNLGQGPELLIRYENEEAVDDSQLPKDRFSAERLKGVDSTLKIQPAELGDSAVYLCASSLEQASSYEQYFGPGTRLTVT.

The CDR3 here is CASSQAPLVDSYEQYF. The DNA of the CDR3 is TGCGCCAGCAGCCAAGCCCCGTTGGTAGACTCCTACGAGCAGTACTTC. This chain connects TRBV4-1 to TRBJ2-7, with unresolved D. From germline, CDR1 is MGHRA and CDR2 YSYEKL. The CDR3 totals 16 residues. Trimming left V 1 base short and J 0 bases short, with 13 bases between.

V gene TRBV15 combines with J gene TRBJ1-2; a weak D match, TRBD1 (5 bases). CDR1 and CDR2 from the germline V gene are LNHNV and YYDKDF (reference sequence). Trimming removed 2 bases at V and 8 bases at J, with 12 bases between. The CDR3 spans 13 residues. The CDR3 nucleotides read TGTGCCACCAGCAGACCAGGAGGGGTCGGCTACACCTTC. Protein sequence: CATSRPGGVGYTF.

The chain joins TRBV12-3 or TRBV12-4 to TRBJ2-7; D is perhaps TRBD2 (5 bases). The V and J ends lost 3 bases and 0 bases respectively, with 6 bases between them. CDR3 length: 13 amino acids. CDR3 amino acids: CASSFGSSYEQYF. The CDR3 DNA is TGTGCCAGCAGTTTTGGGAGCTCCTACGAGCAGTACTTC.

This clone was recorded a few times. The chain joins TRBV3-1 (or the pseudogene TRBV3-2) to TRBJ1-2, with D unresolved. This CDR3 is built from 14 residues. CDR1 and CDR2 from the germline V gene are LGHDT and YNNKEL (reference sequence). Trimming took 4 bases from V and 7 from J, leaving 16 bases between them. The CDR3 region is CASSPLAGGVGYTF. The CDR3 bases are TGTGCCAGCAGCCCACTTGCGGGAGGCGTTGGCTACACCTTC.

The chain carries TRBV14 and TRBJ2-2; unclear D gene. Germline-derived CDR1 and CDR2 are SGHDN and FVKESK. The V end lost 1 base, the J end lost 7 bases, and 13 bases lay between the germline ends. The CDR3 length is 15 residues. The CDR3 DNA reads TGTGCCAGCAGCCAAGTGTCGCTACCGTACGGGGAGCTGTTTTTT. It translates to CASSQVSLPYGELFF.

This chain uses TRBV6-5 with TRBJ2-7; 7 nucleotides match TRBD1. The J segment lost 1 base and the V segment lost 8 bases, leaving 8 bases of the junction unmatched. The CDR3 is 14 amino acids. Germline V lookup: CDR1 MNHEY, CDR2 SVGAGI. The CDR3 protein is CASHRDRVSYEQYF. CDR3 in DNA: TGTGCCAGCCATAGGGACAGAGTTTCCTACGAGCAGTACTTC.

The V call is TRBV28, the J call TRBJ2-4, with a possible D match to TRBD1 (6 bases). The CDR3 length is 15 residues. CDR1 is MDHEN, CDR2 SYDVKM, per germline. V lost 5 bases and J lost 0, with 11 bases in between. This chain's CDR3 is CASSPQGLAKNIQYF. The CDR3 coding sequence is TGTGCCAGCAGTCCTCAGGGGCTAGCCAAAAACATTCAGTACTTC.